The 5 T cell receptor beta chains reported below all come from one sample, sequenced in a study of CD8 T cells in ankylosing spondylitis. TCRdb redid the calling of the 5' RACE reads with MiXCR, one entry per CDR3 protein. This table holds 250,000 to 400,000 distinct CDR3 sequences, about 9.9% found once. Input material: blood, either unsorted or a sorted T cell fraction (not recorded which). These receptors originate from a female donor with ankylosing spondylitis or in good health (not recorded which).

Ten or more counts support this clonotype. Here the CDR3 DNA reads TGCGCCAGCAGCGCGGGACACTGGAACACTGAAGCTTTCTTT. Its translation is CASSAGHWNTEAFF. The chain is built from TRBV5-1 and TRBJ1-1, with D possibly TRBD1 on 6 matching bases. V was pared by 4 bases and J by 1 base, with 11 bases between. The CDR3 totals 14 residues. Germline V lookup: CDR1 SGHRS, CDR2 YFSETQ.

This clonotype was observed many times. This rearrangement joins TRBV5-1 to TRBJ2-1, with a weak D call TRBD1 (5 bases). V was shortened by 1 base and J by 10 bases, with 9 bases between the two germline ends. CDR3 length: 12 residues. Per germline, CDR1 SGHRS and CDR2 YFSETQ. CDR3 in amino acids: CASSLIGHEQFF. The CDR3 bases are TGCGCCAGCAGCTTGATCGGACACGAGCAGTTCTTC.

V gene TRBV7-9 combines with J gene TRBJ1-4, with a weak D call TRBD1 (6 bases). The CDR3 has 16 amino acids. V was trimmed by 5 bases and J by 8 bases, leaving 21 bases between them. The germline CDR1 and CDR2 sequences are SEHNR and FQNEAQ (reference sequence). This CDR3 reads CASSRLGARHPEKLFF. The CDR3 DNA is TGTGCCAGCAGCCGCTTGGGGGCCCGACATCCCGAAAAACTGTTTTTT.

The gene calls are TRBV11-2 and TRBJ2-5; D not certain. Germline loops: CDR1 SGHAT, CDR2 FQNNGV. The germline V and J ends were trimmed by 2 bases and 0 bases, with 7 bases remaining between them. The CDR3 extends over 14 amino acids. The DNA of the CDR3 is TGTGCCAGCAGCTTAACACCTTACCAAGAGACCCAGTACTTC. The encoded protein is CASSLTPYQETQYF. Variable domain in full (rest from reference TRBV11-2 and TRBJ2-5): EAGVAQSPRYKIIEKRQSVAFWCNPISGHATLYWYQQILGQGPKLLIQFQNNGVVDDSQLPKDRFSAERLKGVDSTLKIQPAKLEDSAVYLCASSLTPYQETQYFGPGTRLLVL.

This clonotype was counted many times. The chain recombines TRBV10-3 with TRBJ1-2; no clear D. Germline CDR1 ENHRY, CDR2 SYGVKD. With 6 bases removed from V and 6 bases from J, the gap between germline ends came to 14 bases. This CDR3 is 13 amino acids long. CDR3 in DNA: TGTGCCATCAGGGGCCCTGGAGGGAATGGCTACACCTTC. The encoded protein is CAIRGPGGNGYTF.